Listed below are T cell receptor beta chains from one sample, sequenced in a study of blood T cell repertoires in COVID-19. Profiled with immunoSEQ multiplex PCR; TCRdb holds only in-frame clones, not every one. The repertoire holds roughly 280,000 clones, 84% seen once, with less than 5% in the top ten. Input material: peripheral blood. The receptors come from a man aged 55-75 years with acute or convalescent COVID-19. Both conserved end residues are part of each CDR3. The order of the fields is J gene, V gene, D gene, clone size, CDR3 DNA, CDR3 protein. A D gene is named only where the DNA matches it firmly. Only some rows state a clone size, as once, few, many or a class for expanded clones.

>TRBJ1-1|TRBV5-1|-|few
TGCGCCAGCAGCTTGGAGGGGTACGGGAACACTGAAGCTTTCTTT
CASSLEGYGNTEAFF
>TRBJ2-5|TRBV9|TRBD2|-
TGTGCCAGCAGCGCAACAGGACTAGACCAAGAGACCCAGTACTTC
CASSATGLDQETQYF
>TRBJ2-6|TRBV21-1|-|-
TGTGCCAGCCCAGGGGGAGGAAACCACTCTGGGGCCAACGTCCTGACTTTC
CASPGGGNHSGANVLTF
>TRBJ2-5|TRBV7-3|TRBD2|-
TGTGCCAGCAGCCCGGGAGCGGGGACCTATAGGGCTGAGACCCAGTACTTC
CASSPGAGTYRAETQYF
>TRBJ2-1|TRBV5-4|-|few
TGTGCCAGCAGCGCGGGCGGGGGCCTTCTCTCCTACAATGAGCAGTTCTTC
CASSAGGGLLSYNEQFF
>TRBJ1-2|TRBV9|-|-
TGTGCCAGCAGCGCATCAGGGTTCTATGGCTACACCTTC
CASSASGFYGYTF
>TRBJ2-2|TRBV5-6|-|-
TGTGCCAGCAGCCGGAGGGGCGCCCGAAGGGACACCGGGGAGCTGTTTTTT
CASSRRGARRDTGELFF
>TRBJ1-1|TRBV12-3/TRBV12-4|-|-
TGTGCCAGCAGCCTCGGGTACACTGAAGCTTTCTTT
CASSLGYTEAFF
>TRBJ2-7|TRBV9|TRBD1|-
TGTGCCAGCAGCGTCGCCCTCGGGACAGATCTCTACGAGCAGTACTTC
CASSVALGTDLYEQYF
>TRBJ1-6|TRBV7-3|-|-
TGTGCCAGCAGCTTAGGCCCGCCTGTCAATTCACCCCTCCACTTT
CASSLGPPVNSPLHF
>TRBJ1-5|TRBV5-4|-|-
TGTGCCAGCAGCTTACAGGGCGTACGCAATCAGCCCCAGCATTTT
CASSLQGVRNQPQHF
>TRBJ1-2|TRBV6-6|-|-
TGTGCCACCCGTGGGGCGGCGGCTAGATTTCGAAATGGCTACACCTTC
CATRGAAARFRNGYTF
>TRBJ2-1|TRBV18|-|-
TGTGCCAGCTCACCATTGAGGAGCTCCTACAATGAGCAGTTCTTC
CASSPLRSSYNEQFF
>TRBJ2-7|TRBV7-8|-|-
TGTGCCAGCAGCTTAGCGGCGGGGATCGCCTACGAGCAGTACTTC
CASSLAAGIAYEQYF
>TRBJ1-1|TRBV7-9|TRBD1|-
TGTGCCAGCAGCTCTGCTGGACAGGGTGGGGACACTGAAGCTTTCTTT
CASSSAGQGGDTEAFF
>TRBJ1-2|TRBV28|-|-
TGTGCCAGCAGACCTCCAGGGTACTATGGCTACACCTTC
CASRPPGYYGYTF
>TRBJ2-7|TRBV27|-|-
TGTGCCAGCAGTCCCGCCTCCTCTCGCCCGCGGGGATTCTACGAGCAGTACTTC
CASSPASSRPRGFYEQYF
>TRBJ2-7|TRBV10-3|-|-
TGTGCCATCAGTGAGGGAGGGGAATCCTACGAGCAGTACTTC
CAISEGGESYEQYF
>TRBJ2-7|TRBV7-9|TRBD2|-
TGTGCCAGCAGGTCCGGGACTAGCGCGAGTGAGCAGTACTTC
CASRSGTSASEQYF
>TRBJ2-7|TRBV5-1|-|-
TGCGCCAGCAGCTTACTACTGGAGCCCTACGAGCAGTACTTC
CASSLLLEPYEQYF
>TRBJ2-1|TRBV6-6|-|-
TGTGCCAGCAGTTATTCGCTGGGGCACAATGAGCAGTTCTTC
CASSYSLGHNEQFF